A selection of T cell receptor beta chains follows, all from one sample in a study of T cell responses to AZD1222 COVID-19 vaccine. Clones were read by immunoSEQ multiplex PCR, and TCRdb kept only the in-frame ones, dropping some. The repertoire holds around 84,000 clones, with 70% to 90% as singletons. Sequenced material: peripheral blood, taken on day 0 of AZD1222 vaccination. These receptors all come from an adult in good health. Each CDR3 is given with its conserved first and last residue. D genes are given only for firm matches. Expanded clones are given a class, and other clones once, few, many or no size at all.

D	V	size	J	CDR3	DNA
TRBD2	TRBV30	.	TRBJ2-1	CAWKTSGRNEQFF	TGTGCCTGGAAGACTAGCGGGAGGAATGAGCAGTTCTTC
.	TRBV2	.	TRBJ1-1	CASSWEGGTNTEAFF	TGTGCCAGCAGTTGGGAGGGCGGCACGAACACTGAAGCTTTCTTT
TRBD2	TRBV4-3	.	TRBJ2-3	CASSQDPGGSANTQYF	TGCGCCAGCAGCCAAGATCCGGGCGGGAGTGCGAATACGCAGTATTTT
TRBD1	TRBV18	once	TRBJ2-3	CASSPRTGPLGTDTQYF	TGTGCCAGCTCACCACGGACAGGGCCCCTGGGCACAGATACGCAGTATTTT
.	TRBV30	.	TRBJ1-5	CAWSGDSNQPQHF	TGTGCCTGGTCAGGAGACAGCAATCAGCCCCAGCATTTT
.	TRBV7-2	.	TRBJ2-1	CASSFGGPSSYNEQFF	TGTGCCAGCAGCTTCGGAGGGCCGAGCTCCTACAATGAGCAGTTCTTC
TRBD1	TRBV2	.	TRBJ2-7	CASSVEGTGAYEQYF	TGTGCCAGCAGTGTCGAGGGGACAGGGGCCTACGAGCAGTACTTC
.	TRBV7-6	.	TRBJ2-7	CASSLRGVGSYEQYF	TGTGCCAGCAGCTTAAGAGGGGTCGGGTCCTACGAGCAGTACTTC
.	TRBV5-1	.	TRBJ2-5	CASSLRQYQETQYF	TGCGCCAGCAGCTTGCGGCAGTACCAAGAGACCCAGTACTTC
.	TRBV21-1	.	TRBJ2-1	CASSNGGSYNEQFF	TGTGCCAGCAGCAATGGTGGGAGTTACAATGAGCAGTTCTTC
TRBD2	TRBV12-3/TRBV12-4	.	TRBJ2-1	CASSSRLAEQFF	TGTGCCAGCAGTTCCAGACTAGCGGAGCAGTTCTTC
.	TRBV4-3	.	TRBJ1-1	CASSEPGDTEAFF	TGCGCCAGCAGCGAGCCAGGGGACACTGAAGCTTTCTTT
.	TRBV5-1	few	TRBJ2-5	CASSRDTQETQYF	TGCGCCAGCAGCCGGGACACACAAGAGACCCAGTACTTC
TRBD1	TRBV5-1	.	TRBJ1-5	CAPSEGRDSTYSNQPQHF	TGCGCCCCCAGCGAGGGGAGGGACAGTACCTATAGCAATCAGCCCCAGCATTTT
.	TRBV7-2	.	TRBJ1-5	CASSLWGAPNQPQHF	TGTGCCAGCAGCTTATGGGGGGCCCCCAATCAGCCCCAGCATTTT
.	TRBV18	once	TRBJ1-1	CASSSEYRVTEAFF	TGTGCCAGCTCCAGTGAGTACAGGGTAACTGAAGCTTTCTTT
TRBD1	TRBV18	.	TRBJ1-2	CASSRGQGQGGYTF	TGTGCCAGCTCCCGGGGACAGGGCCAAGGGGGCTACACCTTC
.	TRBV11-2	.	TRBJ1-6	CASSFRSLNSPLHF	TGTGCCAGCAGCTTTAGGAGCCTCAATTCACCCCTCCACTTT
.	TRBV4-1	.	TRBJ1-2	CASSQAAGTVYGYTF	TGCGCCAGCAGCCAAGCCGCAGGAACGGTCTATGGCTACACCTTC
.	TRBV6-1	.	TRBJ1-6	CASSEVGGSYNSPLHF	TGTGCCAGCAGTGAAGTAGGGGGCTCCTATAATTCACCCCTCCACTTT
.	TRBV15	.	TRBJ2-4	CATSRVGSPRKNIQYF	TGTGCCACCAGCAGAGTTGGGAGCCCTAGGAAAAACATTCAGTACTTC
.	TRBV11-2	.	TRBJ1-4	CASSQRTGEKLFF	TGTGCCAGCAGCCAAAGGACGGGTGAAAAACTGTTTTTT
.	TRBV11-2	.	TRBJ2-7	CASSKSSYEQYF	TGTGCCAGCAGCAAAAGCTCCTACGAGCAGTACTTC
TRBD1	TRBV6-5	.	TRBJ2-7	CASSYSGQGSTYEQYF	TGTGCCAGCAGTTACTCCGGACAGGGGAGTACCTACGAGCAGTACTTC
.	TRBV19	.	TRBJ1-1	CASSIGGPRLDTEAFF	TGTGCCAGTAGTATTGGGGGCCCGAGGTTGGATACTGAAGCTTTCTTT
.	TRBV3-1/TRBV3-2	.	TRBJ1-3	CASSLKLRSGNTIYF	TGTGCCAGCAGCCTAAAACTTCGCTCTGGAAACACCATATATTTT
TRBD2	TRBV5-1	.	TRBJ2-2	CASGREHVDTGELFF	TGCGCCAGCGGGCGGGAGCACGTTGACACCGGGGAGCTGTTTTTT
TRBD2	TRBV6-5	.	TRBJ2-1	CASSLTSGMGNEQFF	TGTGCCAGCAGCCTCACTAGCGGGATGGGCAATGAGCAGTTCTTC
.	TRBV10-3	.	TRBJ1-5	CAISPGFDQPQHF	TGTGCCATAAGCCCGGGATTTGATCAGCCCCAGCATTTT
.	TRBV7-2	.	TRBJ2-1	CASSSDLSSYNEQFF	TGTGCCAGCAGCTCGGACCTAAGCTCCTACAATGAGCAGTTCTTC
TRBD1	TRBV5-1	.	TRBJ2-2	CASSLQGSSRNTGELFF	TGCGCCAGCAGCCTACAGGGGTCATCAAGGAACACCGGGGAGCTGTTTTTT
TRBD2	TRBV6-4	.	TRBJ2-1	CASRPGGGPYNEQFF	TGTGCCAGCCGCCCCGGGGGGGGACCCTACAATGAGCAGTTCTTC
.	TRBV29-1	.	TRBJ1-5	CSVRADLNQPQHF	TGCAGCGTTCGGGCAGACCTAAATCAGCCCCAGCATTTT
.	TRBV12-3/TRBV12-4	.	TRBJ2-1	CASSLNPRDEQFF	TGTGCCAGCAGTTTGAACCCACGGGATGAGCAGTTCTTC
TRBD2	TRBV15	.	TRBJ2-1	CATSRKKGGTSGNNEQFF	TGTGCCACCAGCAGAAAGAAGGGGGGGACTAGCGGAAACAATGAGCAGTTCTTC
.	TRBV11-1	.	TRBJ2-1	CASSRGYNEQFF	TGTGCCAGCAGCAGGGGATACAATGAGCAGTTCTTC
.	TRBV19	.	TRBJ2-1	CATIDGPGGIDEQFF	TGTGCCACTATCGACGGGCCTGGGGGAATCGATGAGCAGTTCTTC
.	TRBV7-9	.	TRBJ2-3	CASSLAGVGDTQYF	TGTGCCAGCAGCTTAGCGGGGGTCGGGGATACGCAGTATTTT
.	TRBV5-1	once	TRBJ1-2	CASSFGDYGYTF	TGCGCCAGCAGCTTCGGGGACTATGGCTACACCTTC
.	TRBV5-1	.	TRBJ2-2	CASSLGSVTSGELFF	TGCGCCAGCAGCTTGGGGAGCGTCACGTCCGGGGAGCTGTTTTTT
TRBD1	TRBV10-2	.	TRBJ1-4	CASRKGAQEKLFF	TGCGCCAGCAGGAAGGGGGCGCAGGAAAAACTGTTTTTT
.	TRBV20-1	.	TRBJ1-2	CSARTGSGYTF	TGCAGTGCTAGAACCGGGTCCGGCTACACCTTC
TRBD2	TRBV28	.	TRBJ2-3	CASAGRAGGDTQYF	TGTGCCAGCGCTGGGAGGGCCGGTGGAGATACGCAGTATTTT
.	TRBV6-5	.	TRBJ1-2	CASKQDNYGYTF	TGTGCCAGCAAACAAGATAACTATGGCTACACCTTC
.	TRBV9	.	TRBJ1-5	CASSVDGGGGQPQHF	TGTGCCAGCAGCGTAGATGGGGGGGGCGGTCAGCCCCAGCATTTT
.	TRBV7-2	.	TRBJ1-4	CASSLGAVNEKLFF	TGTGCCAGCAGCTTAGGGGCCGTTAATGAAAAACTGTTTTTT
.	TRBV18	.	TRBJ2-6	CASSPNRSGANVLTF	TGTGCCAGCTCACCCAACCGCTCTGGGGCCAACGTCCTGACTTTC